The clone carrying this T cell receptor (beta chain) was observed once. Its target is unknown. This sample was included in a study of CD8 T cells in Susac syndrome. Germline-derived CDR1 and CDR2 are SGHAT and FQNNGV. The CDR3 extends over 19 amino acids. The V end was cut by 8 bases, the J end by 5 bases, with 33 bases between. Study-level findings and limits: The study recognized that its TCR sequencing and HLA analysis covered a relatively small number of individuals.

TEMRA cells were FACS-enriched, with CD8+ and CD4+ T cells isolated negatively. RNA, at roughly 0.45 to 1 ug, was reverse transcribed with random hexamers. The method of amplification for TCR beta CDR3 was immunoSEQ multiplex PCR, covering 54 Vbeta and 13 Jbeta. One entry per CDR3 protein, called by TCRdb with MiXCR from the immunoSEQ multiplex PCR reads. The sample contains approximately 300,000 distinct CDR3 sequences, about 89% of which appear only once. This clonotype was sampled from a human donor with multiple sclerosis. Material for sequencing was CD8+ T cells from PBMCs. The J gene is TRBJ2-5, the V gene TRBV11-2; TRBD1 or TRBD2 may be the D gene (6 bases each). CDR3 loop: CASAGGLSPTHSNGETQYF. As DNA, the CDR3 is TGTGCCAGCGCTGGGGGGCTATCCCCCACCCACTCCAACGGGGAGACCCAGTACTTC.